The 14 T cell receptor beta chains below were found in one sample sequenced in a study of shared clonotypes between healthy human individuals. The data were produced by immunoSEQ multiplex PCR, yet TCRdb's version contains in-frame clones alone and is incomplete. The sample lists about 2.4 million clones; 93% were seen once. Input material: naive CD4+ T cells from PBMCs. Subset denoted: CD45RA+ positively selected. The receptors were sampled from a man between 18 and 35 years old in good health. Some clones in this sample may be carry-over from other donors' samples.

This rearrangement joins TRBV5-5 to TRBJ1-1, with 7 bases that match TRBD1. The CDR3 contains 15 residues. The germline V gene encodes CDR1 SGHKS and CDR2 YYEKEE (reference sequence). V dropped 4 bases and J dropped 0; count of bases not matched to a gene: 6. The CDR3, as DNA: TGTGCCAGCAGCCGACTGACAGGGCTGAACACTGAAGCTTTCTTT. Encoded protein: CASSRLTGLNTEAFF.

V usage is TRBV19 and J usage is TRBJ1-5; 9 nucleotides line up with TRBD1. There are 15 residues in the CDR3. Unmatched junction bases numbered 6, after V lost 3 bases and J lost 6 bases. The germline gives CDR1 LNHDA, CDR2 SQIVND (reference sequence). Here the CDR3 DNA reads TGTGCCAGTAGTATTGAGGACAGGGGTGGTCAGCCCCAGCATTTT. It yields the protein CASSIEDRGGQPQHF.

The J gene is TRBJ1-5, the V gene TRBV11-2; D unresolved. The CDR3 sequence is 16 residues long. V was pared by 0 bases and J by 5 bases, with 14 bases between. Germline lookup yields CDR1 SGHAT and CDR2 FQNNGV. This CDR3 is CASSLDLGRHHQPQHF. The CDR3 DNA follows: TGTGCCAGCAGCTTAGATCTGGGCAGACATCATCAGCCCCAGCATTTT.

The genes are TRBV2 and TRBJ1-5; 7 bases are shared with TRBD1. The germline gives CDR1 SNHLY, CDR2 FYNNEI. Trimming at V came to 9 bases and at J to 2 bases, leaving 7 bases not matched to a gene. This CDR3 is built from 14 residues. CDR3 sequence: CASYLQGGNQPQHF. Here the CDR3 DNA reads TGTGCCAGTTATCTCCAGGGGGGCAATCAGCCCCAGCATTTT.

The V and J genes are TRBV7-6 and TRBJ1-1; TRBD1 is a possible D gene (6 bases). Per germline, CDR1 SGHVS and CDR2 FNYEAQ. The CDR3 has 13 amino acids. Between the trimmed V and J ends, which lost 6 bases and 1 base, there was a span of 9 bases. The CDR3 protein is CASSKGQNTEAFF. The CDR3 DNA reads as TGTGCCAGCAGTAAGGGACAGAACACTGAAGCTTTCTTT. Using reference TRBV7-6 and TRBJ1-1 for the parts outside the CDR3, the full variable domain is GAGVSQSPRYKVTKRGQDVALRCDPISGHVSLYWYRQALGQGPEFLTYFNYEAQQDKSGLPNDRFSAERPEGSISTLTIQRTEQRDSAMYRCASSKGQNTEAFFGQGTRLTVV.

This CDR3 reads CASNLLAGSSYEQYF. CDR3 nucleotide sequence: TGTGCCAGCAACCTGCTAGCGGGCAGCTCCTACGAGCAGTACTTC. The rearrangement links TRBV2 to TRBJ2-7, with 8 bases lining up with TRBD2. Germline V gene sequence: CDR1 SNHLY, CDR2 FYNNEI. V was clipped by 7 bases and J by 0 bases; unmatched bases: 8. This CDR3 contains 15 residues. Full variable domain (rest looked up from reference TRBV2 and TRBJ2-7): EPEVTQTPSHQVTQMGQEVILRCVPISNHLYFYWYRQILGQKVEFLVSFYNNEISEKSEIFDDQFSVERPDGSNFTLKIRSTKLEDSAMYFCASNLLAGSSYEQYFGPGTRLTVT.

The gene calls are TRBV25-1 and TRBJ2-5; 8 nucleotides match TRBD1. Germline V gene lookup returns CDR1 MGHDK and CDR2 SYGVNS. Trimming took 2 bases from V and 5 from J; bases not matched to a gene: 10. The length of the CDR3 is 16 residues. CDR3 coding DNA: TGTGCCAGCAGTGAACTCGGACAGGGTCTGGGGGAGACCCAGTACTTC. As protein: CASSELGQGLGETQYF. The whole variable domain, remainder taken from reference TRBV25-1 and TRBJ2-5, is EADIYQTPRYLVIGTGKKITLECSQTMGHDKMYWYQQDPGMELHLIHYSYGVNSTEKGDLSSESTVSRIRTEHFPLTLESARPSHTSQYLCASSELGQGLGETQYFGPGTRLLVL.

With respect to this clone: This CDR3 is also generated by other DNA sequences in the sample. This chain links TRBV20-1 with TRBJ2-7, with a tentative D call TRBD2 (6 bases). In germline, CDR1 is DFQATT, CDR2 SNEGSKA (reference sequence). CDR3 length: 11 amino acids. V was pared by 6 bases and J by 3 bases, with 9 bases between. In DNA, the CDR3 is TGCAGTGCGGGGGACTTCTACGAGCAGTACTTC. This gives the protein CSAGDFYEQYF.

The chain uses TRBV10-3 and TRBJ2-2; 8 nucleotides match TRBD2. V lost 3 bases, J lost 6 bases, and 6 bases stayed unmatched. Germline-derived CDR1 and CDR2 are ENHRY and SYGVKD. This CDR3 contains 15 residues. The CDR3 DNA sequence: TGTGCCATCAGTGACACAGCGGGAGCCGCCGGGGAGCTGTTTTTT. Encoded protein: CAISDTAGAAGELFF.

This clone occurred once. This chain joins TRBV27 and TRBJ2-1, with 16 nucleotides matching TRBD2. The germline CDR1 and CDR2 sequences are MNHEY and SMNVEV (reference sequence). There are 16 residues in the CDR3. J gave up 8 bases and V 5 bases, and 6 bases lay outside the gene matches. The CDR3 DNA reads TGTGCCAGCAGTCCTGGGACTAGCGGGAGGGTCGATGAGCAGTTCTTC. This translates into CASSPGTSGRVDEQFF.

The chain recombines TRBV7-2 with TRBJ1-5; 10 bases agree with TRBD1. The germline V gene encodes CDR1 SGHTA and CDR2 FQGNSA. The trim removed 5 bases at V and 2 bases at J, leaving 6 bases unmatched. This CDR3 has 16 amino acids. The chain's CDR3 is CASSPVGTGGNQPQHF. For the CDR3, the DNA is TGTGCCAGCAGCCCGGTCGGGACAGGGGGCAATCAGCCCCAGCATTTT.

Points on this clone: Other DNA sequences within the sample encode an identical CDR3. The J gene is TRBJ2-3, the V gene TRBV29-1; D uncertain. Germline CDR1 reads SQVTM; CDR2 reads ANQGSEA. CDR3 size: 13 residues. Trimming removed 4 bases from V and 3 bases from J, with 11 bases in between. For the CDR3, the DNA is TGCAGCGTTGCCCAAAGACTGACAGATACGCAGTATTTT. Its translation: CSVAQRLTDTQYF.

V and J are TRBV6-1 and TRBJ2-7, with D unclear. V dropped 1 base and J dropped 3 bases, with 10 bases sitting between them. This CDR3 has 14 amino acids. Germline-derived CDR1 and CDR2 are MNHNS and SASEGT. CDR3 in DNA: TGTGCCAGCAGTGAAGACAAGGTCCTCTACGAGCAGTACTTC. Residues: CASSEDKVLYEQYF.

The genes are TRBV30 and TRBJ1-1; the D gene is possibly TRBD1 (6 bases). CDR3 length: 13 amino acids. The ends were cut back, 0 bases at V and 5 bases at J, with 10 bases in the middle. CDR1 and CDR2 from the germline V gene are GTSNPN and SVGIG (reference sequence). In DNA, the CDR3 is TGTGCCTGGAGTGTAAGAACAGGGACTGAAGCTTTCTTT. Its protein is CAWSVRTGTEAFF.